The sequence of this TCR beta chain was determined in a study of shared clonotypes between healthy human individuals. Regarding the study as a whole: Generally, naive subsets (rather than memory subsets) showed larger estimated richness. Generation probability values for non-shared clonotypes were lower than those for clonotypes shared by all four donors. Few donors restricted represented genetic and exposure-history diversity.

Clones were sequenced by immunoSEQ multiplex PCR, and TCRdb holds only the in-frame ones, with some missing. The profile shows 2 million to 2.5 million clones, 85% to 95% of them singletons. Regarding this clone: Its antigen is not identified.

This CDR3 spans 14 amino acids. V was clipped by 6 bases and J by 10 bases; unmatched bases: 8. In germline, CDR1 is LNHDA, CDR2 SQIVND (reference sequence). This sequence joins TRBV19 and TRBJ1-6; 8 bases agree with TRBD1. The sequencing input was naive CD4+ T cells sorted from blood. Subset given: CD45RA+ positively selected. This clonotype originated in a man in his late teens or twenties in good health. In DNA, the CDR3 is TGTGCCAGTAGGCCGACAGGGGAACGATCACCCCTCCACTTT. Its translation is CASRPTGERSPLHF.